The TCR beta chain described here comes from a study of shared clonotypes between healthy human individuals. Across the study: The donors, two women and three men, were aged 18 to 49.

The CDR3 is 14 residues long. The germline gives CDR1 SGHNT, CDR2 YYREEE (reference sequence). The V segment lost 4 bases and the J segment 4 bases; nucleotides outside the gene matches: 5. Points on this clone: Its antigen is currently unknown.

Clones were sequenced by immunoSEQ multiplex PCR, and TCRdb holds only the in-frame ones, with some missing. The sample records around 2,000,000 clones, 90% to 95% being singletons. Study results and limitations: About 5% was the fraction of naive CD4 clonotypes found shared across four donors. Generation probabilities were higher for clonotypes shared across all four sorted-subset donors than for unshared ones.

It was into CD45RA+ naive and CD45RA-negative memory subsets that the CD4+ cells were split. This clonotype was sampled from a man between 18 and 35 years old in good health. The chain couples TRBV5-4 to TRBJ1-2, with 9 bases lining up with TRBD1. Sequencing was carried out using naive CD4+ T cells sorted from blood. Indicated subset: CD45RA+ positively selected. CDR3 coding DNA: TGTGCCAGCAGCAAAACAGGGGGCACCTATGGCTACACCTTC. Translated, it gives CASSKTGGTYGYTF.